This T cell receptor (beta chain) was obtained from a study of blood T cell repertoires in COVID-19. As for the study in general: Samples came from the United States, Italy and Spain, spanning acute and convalescent COVID-19. Sources were T cells, B-cell-depleted T cells, or PBMCs; the material itself was cDNA or gDNA.

Trimming shortened V by 0 bases and J by 5 bases, and 8 bases separated the two germline ends. This CDR3 contains 13 residues. Germline assignment: CDR1 MNHEY and CDR2 SVGEGT. In the original processing: Amplification of reference gene primers was used by the study to estimate nucleated cell counts. Sequenced by immunoSEQ multiplex PCR; TCRdb stores in-frame clones only, minus some. V, J and clone size are taken as reported in that table, and D and trimming were inferred from the DNA itself. This sample carries about 260,000 clones, over 75% of them seen once, and the ten largest clones take about 0.7%.

The chain joins TRBV6-2 or TRBV6-3 to TRBJ2-7; possible D gene TRBD2, 5 bases. The specimen was peripheral blood. The receptor's source is a human donor in a cohort sampled during active COVID-19. The CDR3 spells CASSYSTIDEQYF. In DNA, the CDR3 is TGTGCCAGCAGTTACTCGACTATAGACGAGCAGTACTTC.